These 21 T cell receptor beta chains came from one sample sequenced in a study of blood T cell repertoires in COVID-19. TCRdb keeps only in-frame clones here, not all; method: immunoSEQ multiplex PCR. This sample has 90,000 to 100,000 clones, with under 90% found just once. The sequenced sample consisted of peripheral blood. The receptors stem from a man aged 60 to 69 with COVID-19, enrolled during active disease.

This chain joins TRBV4-3 and TRBJ1-2; D is perhaps TRBD1 (6 bases). Germline-derived CDR1 and CDR2 are LGHNA and YSLEER. The length of the CDR3 is 15 residues. Between the trimmed V and J ends, which lost 6 bases and 2 bases, there was a span of 16 bases. For the CDR3, the DNA is TGCGCCAGCAGTTCGGGACACACAAAAAACTATGGCTACACCTTC. Its protein product is CASSSGHTKNYGYTF.

V gene TRBV7-2 combines with J gene TRBJ2-3, with D tentatively TRBD2 (6 bases). V lost 5 bases to trimming and J lost 7 bases, with 19 bases between them. Germline values: CDR1 SGHTA, CDR2 FQGNSA. The CDR3 consists of 15 residues. Here the CDR3 DNA reads TGTGCCAGCAGCCCCGAAAGTAGCGGAGGTAATACGCAGTATTTT. It is translated as CASSPESSGGNTQYF. Using reference TRBV7-2 and TRBJ2-3 for the parts outside the CDR3, the full variable domain is GAGVSQSPSNKVTEKGKDVELRCDPISGHTALYWYRQSLGQGLEFLIYFQGNSAPDKSGLPSDRFSAERTGGSVSTLTIQRTQQEDSAVYLCASSPESSGGNTQYFGPGTRLTVL.

The V call is TRBV3-1 (or the pseudogene TRBV3-2), the J call TRBJ1-2; 8 nucleotides line up with TRBD1. With 5 bases clipped from V and 1 base from J, the junction kept 12 bases outside the gene matches. Germline CDR1 and CDR2: LGHDT and YNNKEL (reference sequence). The CDR3 has 17 residues. As DNA, the CDR3 is TGTGCCAGCAGCTACCGGGACAGGCTGTACATTAACTATGGCTACACCTTC. It yields the protein CASSYRDRLYINYGYTF.

The CDR3 sequence: CASSVGAGKSSNYGYTF. CDR3 nucleotide sequence: TGTGCCAGCAGCGTAGGGGCAGGGAAAAGCTCTAACTATGGCTACACCTTC. J is TRBJ1-2 and V is TRBV9; tentatively, D is TRBD1 (5 bases). With 0 bases removed from V and 0 bases from J, the gap between germline ends came to 15 bases. Germline lookup yields CDR1 SGDLS and CDR2 YYNGEE. The CDR3 length is 17 residues.

The chain links TRBV7-2 to TRBJ2-1; 8 positions match TRBD1. V lost 6 bases and J lost 4; bases outside the gene matches: 14. Germline V gene data show CDR1 as SGHTA and CDR2 as FQGNSA. CDR3 size: 17 residues. In DNA form, the CDR3 reads TGTGCCAGCAGTTCCGATGGGGGACAGGTAGCTTACAATGAGCAGTTCTTC. Its translation: CASSSDGGQVAYNEQFF.

The chain links TRBV6-1 to TRBJ1-1, with D perhaps matching TRBD1 (5 bases). This CDR3 contains 15 residues. V lost 1 base and J 0 bases, leaving 9 bases between the germline ends. The V gene's germline CDR1 is MNHNS and CDR2 SASEGT. CDR3 coding DNA: TGTGCCAGCAGTGAAGAATGGGGCATGAACACTGAAGCTTTCTTT. This translates into CASSEEWGMNTEAFF.

The chain recombines TRBV7-2 with TRBJ2-5; D is possibly TRBD2 (5 bases). This CDR3 is 12 amino acids long. Germline V gene lookup returns CDR1 SGHTA and CDR2 FQGNSA. V lost 5 bases and J 4 bases, leaving 8 bases between the germline ends. The CDR3 spells CASSPGIETQYF. CDR3 nucleotides: TGTGCCAGCAGCCCCGGGATAGAGACCCAGTACTTC.

The V and J genes are TRBV28 and TRBJ1-3; 8 bases are a match to TRBD1. CDR3 length: 15 amino acids. J was trimmed by 4 bases and V by 6 bases; bases with no gene match: 8. Germline CDR1 is MDHEN and CDR2 is SYDVKM. This chain's CDR3 is CASRDPTGEGNTIYF. The CDR3 nucleotides are TGTGCCAGCAGAGACCCGACAGGGGAAGGAAACACCATATATTTT.

The chain employs TRBV4-1 and TRBJ1-5; weak D call: TRBD1 (5 bases). V was cut by 2 bases and J by 6 bases, with 17 bases left in between. Germline CDR1 and CDR2: MGHRA and YSYEKL. This CDR3 region has 16 residues. The DNA for the CDR3 is TGCGCCAGCAGCCAATCCTCCCAGGGCCTCAGTCAGCCCCAGCATTTT. It translates to CASSQSSQGLSQPQHF.

The chain joins TRBV7-8 to TRBJ1-2; 10 nucleotides match TRBD1. CDR1 SGHVS and CDR2 FQNEAQ come from the germline V gene. Losses at the gene ends were 8 bases for V and 3 bases for J; bases not matched to a gene: 15. There are 17 residues in the CDR3. The chain's CDR3 is CASFPRDRGERDYGYTF. The DNA of the CDR3 is TGTGCCAGCTTCCCCCGGGACAGGGGAGAGCGTGACTATGGCTACACCTTC.

This clone was seen a single time. The chain uses TRBV19 and TRBJ2-3; no clear D gene. This CDR3 has 14 residues. V lost 3 bases to trimming and J lost 2 bases, with 9 bases between them. Looked up from germline, CDR1 is LNHDA and CDR2 is SQIVND (reference sequence). The DNA of the CDR3 is TGTGCCAGTAGTATTTCAGTATCCACAGATACGCAGTATTTT. Protein sequence: CASSISVSTDTQYF.

Written as DNA, the CDR3 is TGTGCCAGCAGTCCCGGGACAGCCGGGGACTCTGGGGCCAACGTCCTGACTTTC. It specifies CASSPGTAGDSGANVLTF. The rearrangement links TRBV6-6 to TRBJ2-6, with 7 bases fitting TRBD1. This CDR3 spans 18 amino acids. J was trimmed by 0 bases and V by 5 bases; bases with no gene match: 10. Germline V gene data show CDR1 as MNHNY and CDR2 as SVGAGI (reference sequence).

This clone was seen only once. The chain has TRBV5-1 and TRBJ1-2; D gene ambiguous. CDR1 and CDR2 from the germline V gene are SGHRS and YFSETQ. Trimming stripped 1 base from V and 7 bases from J, with 17 bases between. This CDR3 has 15 amino acids. CDR3 nucleotides: TGCGCCAGCAGCTTGTTCGAGGGTTCCAGTGTTGGCTACACCTTC. Its protein product is CASSLFEGSSVGYTF.

This clone was recorded only once. The chain couples TRBV6-5 to TRBJ2-1, with TRBD2 as a possible D gene (5 bases). Trimming stripped 7 bases from V and 4 bases from J, with 14 bases between. Germline CDR1 and CDR2: MNHEY and SVGAGI. This CDR3 is 14 amino acids long. The CDR3 loop reads CASTKDSRYNEQFF. The DNA for the CDR3 is TGTGCCAGCACCAAGGACTCGAGGTACAATGAGCAGTTCTTC.

The rearrangement uses TRBV19 and TRBJ1-1; D is undetermined. Trimming took off 9 bases at V and 1 base at J, with 15 bases between the two ends. The CDR3 length is 14 residues. Germline CDR1 is LNHDA and CDR2 is SQIVND (reference sequence). The CDR3 is CASRLQQANTEAFF. In nucleotides, the CDR3 is TGTGCCAGCCGATTACAGCAAGCGAACACTGAAGCTTTCTTT. Based on the CDR3 plus reference TRBV19 and TRBJ1-1, the full variable domain is DGGITQSPKYLFRKEGQNVTLSCEQNLNHDAMYWYRQDPGQGLRLIYYSQIVNDFQKGDIAEGYSVSREKKESFPLTVTSAQKNPTAFYLCASRLQQANTEAFFGQGTRLTVV.

The rearrangement joins TRBV9 to TRBJ1-2; D is unclear. The CDR3 loop spans 13 amino acids. Trimming took off 0 bases at V and 3 bases at J, with 6 bases between the two ends. Germline CDR1 SGDLS, CDR2 YYNGEE. The CDR3 protein is CASSVAGDYGYTF. DNA of the CDR3: TGTGCCAGCAGCGTAGCTGGAGACTATGGCTACACCTTC.

The gene calls are TRBV5-4 and TRBJ1-2, with 7 nucleotides matching TRBD1. This CDR3 region has 14 residues. CDR1 and CDR2 from the germline V gene are SGHNT and YYREEE (reference sequence). J lost 6 bases, V lost 0 bases, and 5 bases had no gene match. Here the CDR3 DNA reads TGTGCCAGCAGCTTGGTAGGAGGGGGCGATGGCTACACCTTC. The encoded protein is CASSLVGGGDGYTF.

The sample holds one count of this clone. V usage is TRBV27 and J usage is TRBJ1-1; no clear D gene. CDR1 and CDR2 (germline): MNHEY, SMNVEV (reference sequence). V shed 4 bases and J shed 0 bases, with 15 bases lying between them. CDR3 length: 16 residues. DNA of the CDR3: TGTGCCAGCAGTTACAAGTCGTCGACTCTGAACACTGAAGCTTTCTTT. This gives the protein CASSYKSSTLNTEAFF.

The V call is TRBV4-1, the J call TRBJ1-4; 10 bases match TRBD1. Germline V CDR1 and CDR2: MGHRA, YSYEKL. This CDR3 has 20 amino acids. With 0 bases clipped from V and 3 bases from J, the junction kept 13 bases outside the gene matches. The CDR3 spells CASSQEAGTGEILANEKLFF. CDR3 nucleotides: TGCGCCAGCAGCCAAGAAGCGGGGACAGGGGAGATTTTGGCTAATGAAAAACTGTTTTTT.

V is TRBV5-1 and J is TRBJ1-3; perhaps TRBD1 as D (6 bases). V lost 3 bases and J 0 bases, leaving 7 bases between the germline ends. Germline CDR1 is SGHRS and CDR2 is YFSETQ. This CDR3 is built from 14 residues. The CDR3 reads CASSWDTSGNTIYF. The DNA of the CDR3 is TGCGCCAGCAGCTGGGACACCTCTGGAAACACCATATATTTT.

This clone was picked up a small number of times. The V gene is TRBV5-5, the J gene TRBJ2-1; possibly TRBD2 for D (5 bases). This CDR3 is 15 amino acids long. V was shortened by 0 bases and J by 4 bases, with 11 bases between the two germline ends. Germline CDR1 is SGHKS and CDR2 is YYEKEE (reference sequence). The chain's CDR3 is CASSLDGDLYNEQFF. The CDR3, as DNA: TGTGCCAGCAGCTTGGACGGGGATCTATACAATGAGCAGTTCTTC.